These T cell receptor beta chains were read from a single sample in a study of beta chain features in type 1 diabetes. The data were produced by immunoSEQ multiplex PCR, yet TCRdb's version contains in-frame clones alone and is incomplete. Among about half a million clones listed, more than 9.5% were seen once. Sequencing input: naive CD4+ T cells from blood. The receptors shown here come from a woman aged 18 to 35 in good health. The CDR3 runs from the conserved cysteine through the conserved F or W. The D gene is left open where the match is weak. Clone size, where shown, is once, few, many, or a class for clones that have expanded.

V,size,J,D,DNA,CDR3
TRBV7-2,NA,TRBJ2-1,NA,TGTGCCAGCAGCTCACGGGTGGACAGTGGGCAGTTCTTC,CASSSRVDSGQFF
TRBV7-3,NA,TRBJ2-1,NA,TGTGCCAGCAGCTTAGATCGCCCAAACGTGCAGTTCTTC,CASSLDRPNVQFF
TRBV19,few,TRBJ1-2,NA,TGTGCCAGTAGTCGGGACGGCCACTATGGCTACACCTTC,CASSRDGHYGYTF
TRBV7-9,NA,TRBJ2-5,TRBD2,TGTGCCAGCAGTTCCGGGACTAGCGGGGTCGAGACCCAGTACTTC,CASSSGTSGVETQYF
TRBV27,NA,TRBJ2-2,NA,TGTGCCAGCAGTTTAATAGGCGGGGAGCTGTTTTTT,CASSLIGGELFF
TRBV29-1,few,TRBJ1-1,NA,TGCAGCGTTGTGTCTTTGGCGGCGAACACTGAAGCTTTCTTT,CSVVSLAANTEAFF
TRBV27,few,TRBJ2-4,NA,TGTGCCAGCTCCGACCTACAGGCAACTAAAAACATTCAGTACTTC,CASSDLQATKNIQYF
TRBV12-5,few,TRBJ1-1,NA,TGTGCTAGTGGCCCCTCGTGGGCGGAGAACACTGAAGCTTTCTTT,CASGPSWAENTEAFF
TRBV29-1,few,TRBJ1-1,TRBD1,TGCAGCGTTGTCCGACAGGGGGGAGCTTTCTTT,CSVVRQGGAFF
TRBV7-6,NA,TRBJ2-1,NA,TGTGCCAGCAGCTTAAAAGTCCTAGAGCCCTCCGATGAGCAGTTCTTC,CASSLKVLEPSDEQFF
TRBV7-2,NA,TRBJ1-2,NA,TGTGCCAGCAGCTCCTCTACTGCGCGACAGCCTGGCTATGGCTACACCTTC,CASSSSTARQPGYGYTF
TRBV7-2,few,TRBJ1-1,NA,TGTGCCAGCAGCTTAGCCAGGAACACTGAAGCTTTCTTT,CASSLARNTEAFF
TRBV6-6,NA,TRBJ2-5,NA,TGTGCCAGCAGTTACGGGACACGTCAAGAGACCCAGTACTTC,CASSYGTRQETQYF
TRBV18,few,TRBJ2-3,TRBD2,TGTGCCAGCTCTGCGGGAGTGGGCCCAGATACGCAGTATTTT,CASSAGVGPDTQYF
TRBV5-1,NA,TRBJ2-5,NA,TGCGCCAGCAGCCCCCTTTGGCATCAAGAGACCCAGTACTTC,CASSPLWHQETQYF
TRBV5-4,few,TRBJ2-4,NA,TGTGCCAGCAGCTACGGACAACAAGCCAAAAACATTCAGTACTTC,CASSYGQQAKNIQYF
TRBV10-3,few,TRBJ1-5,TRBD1,TGTGCCATCAGTGAGTACGGGACAGGGGGCAATCAGCCCCAGCATTTT,CAISEYGTGGNQPQHF
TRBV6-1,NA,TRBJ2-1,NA,TGTGCCAGCAGTGAGAAATCTCGGGGGTCGGGTGAGCAGTTCTTC,CASSEKSRGSGEQFF
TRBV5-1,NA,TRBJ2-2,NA,TGCGCCAGCAGCTCGAGAGGCGGGGAGCTGTTTTTT,CASSSRGGELFF
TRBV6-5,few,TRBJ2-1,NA,TGTGCCAGCAGGGGTACCCCCGGCAATGAGCAGTTCTTC,CASRGTPGNEQFF
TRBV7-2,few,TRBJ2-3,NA,TGTGCCAGCAGCCAATTCCGTGTGAGGGCAGATACGCAGTATTTT,CASSQFRVRADTQYF
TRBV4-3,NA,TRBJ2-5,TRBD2,TGCGCCAGCAGCCAAGAAAGCCTAGCGGAGGGGTCGGAGACCCAGTACTTC,CASSQESLAEGSETQYF
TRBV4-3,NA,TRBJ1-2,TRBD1,TGCGCCAGCAGCCAAGAAGGTGGACAGGGGATAGGAGGCTACACCTTC,CASSQEGGQGIGGYTF
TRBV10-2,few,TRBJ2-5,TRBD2,TGCGCCAGCATTCGGACTAGCGGGGACGAGACCCAGTACTTC,CASIRTSGDETQYF
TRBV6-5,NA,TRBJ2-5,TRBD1,TGTGCCAGCAGGGTCGACAGGGGACAAGAGACCCAGTACTTC,CASRVDRGQETQYF
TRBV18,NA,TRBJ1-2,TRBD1,TGTGCCAGCTCCCCGGGACAGCACTATGGCTACACCTTC,CASSPGQHYGYTF
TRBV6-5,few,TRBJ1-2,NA,TGTGCCAGCGGCAGGGAATATGGCTACACCTTC,CASGREYGYTF
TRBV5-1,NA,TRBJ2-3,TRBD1,TGCGCCAGCAGCACCTACAGGGGTGCTCCGACAGATACGCAGTATTTT,CASSTYRGAPTDTQYF
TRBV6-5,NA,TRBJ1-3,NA,TGTGCCAGCAGTGGGGACATCGGAAACACCATATATTTT,CASSGDIGNTIYF